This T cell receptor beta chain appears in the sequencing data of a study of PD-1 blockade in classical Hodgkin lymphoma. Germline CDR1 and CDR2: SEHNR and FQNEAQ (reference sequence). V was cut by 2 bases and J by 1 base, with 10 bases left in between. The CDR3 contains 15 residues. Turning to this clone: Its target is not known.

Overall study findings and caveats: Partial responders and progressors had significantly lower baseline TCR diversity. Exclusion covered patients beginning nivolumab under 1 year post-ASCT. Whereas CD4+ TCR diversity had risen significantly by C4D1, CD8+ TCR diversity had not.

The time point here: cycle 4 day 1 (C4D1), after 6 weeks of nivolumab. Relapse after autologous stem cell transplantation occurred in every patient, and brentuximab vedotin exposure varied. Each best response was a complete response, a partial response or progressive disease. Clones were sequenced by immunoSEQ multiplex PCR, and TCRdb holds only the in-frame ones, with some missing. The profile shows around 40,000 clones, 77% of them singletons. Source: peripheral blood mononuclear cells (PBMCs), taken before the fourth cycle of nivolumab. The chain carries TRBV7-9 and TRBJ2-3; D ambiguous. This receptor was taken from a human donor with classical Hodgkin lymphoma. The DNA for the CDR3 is TGTGCCAGCAGCTTAAAGGCAGGAGGCACAGATACGCAGTATTTT. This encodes CASSLKAGGTDTQYF.